This T cell receptor (beta chain) was sequenced during a study of regulatory T cells in long-lasting Graves disease. This clonotype appeared a few times. Time point meaning: newly diagnosed GD, antithyroid drugs for less than 3 months. The TCR library was made from RNA that had been extracted from PBMCs in TRIzol. The J segment lost 7 bases and the V segment lost 5 bases, leaving 10 bases of the junction unmatched. The CDR3 is 15 residues long. For TCR beta, libraries came from iRepertoire HTBI primers and Arm-PCR of CDR3 regions. One entry per CDR3 protein, called by TCRdb with MiXCR from the multiplex PCR reads. Of approximately 560,000 distinct CDR3 sequences in the sample, about 15% were seen once. These data were also reused for a study on T cells in Graves' hyperthyroidism and ophthalmopathy. That publication notes: The study used the HTBI primer set for a first-round RT-PCR of the TCR CDR3.

The gene calls are TRBV12-3 or TRBV12-4 and TRBJ1-5; 8 nucleotides match TRBD1. The receptor was isolated from a man aged 18 to 30 with Graves disease. The specimen was peripheral blood mononuclear cells (PBMCs), collected at new diagnosis, from a patient treated with antithyroid drugs. The CDR3 region is CASSGPFDRGQPQHF. DNA for the CDR3: TGTGCCAGCAGTGGCCCATTCGACAGGGGCCAGCCCCAGCATTTT.